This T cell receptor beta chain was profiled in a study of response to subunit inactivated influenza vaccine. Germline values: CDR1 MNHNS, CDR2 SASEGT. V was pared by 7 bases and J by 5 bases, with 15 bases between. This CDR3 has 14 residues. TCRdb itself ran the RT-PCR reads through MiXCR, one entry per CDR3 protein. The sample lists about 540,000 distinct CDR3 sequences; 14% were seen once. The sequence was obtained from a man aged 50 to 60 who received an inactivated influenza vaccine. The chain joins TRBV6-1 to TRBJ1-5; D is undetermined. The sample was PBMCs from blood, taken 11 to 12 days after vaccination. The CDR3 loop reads CASTTQEAYQPQHF. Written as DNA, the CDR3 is TGTGCCAGCACCACCCAGGAGGCCTATCAGCCCCAGCATTTT.